These T cell receptor beta chains were read from a single sample in a study of T cell responses to AZD1222 COVID-19 vaccine. TCRdb's copy holds only in-frame clones and misses some; the assay was immunoSEQ multiplex PCR. This sample has 55,000 to 90,000 clones; 84% occur once, and the top ten carry over 7.5%. Sequenced here: peripheral blood, sampled on day 0 of AZD1222 vaccination. These receptor sequences come from an adult in good health. Each CDR3 is given with its conserved first and last residue. D genes are given only for firm matches. Size tells how often a clone was seen (once, few, many) or the class of an expanded clone, and some rows leave it out.

CDR3 protein | CDR3 DNA | D gene | clone size | J gene | V gene
CASRAGETNTEAFF | TGTGCCAGCAGGGCAGGAGAAACGAACACTGAAGCTTTCTTT | - | - | TRBJ1-1 | TRBV6-6
CASSPQVTGELFF | TGTGCCAGCAGTCCACAGGTCACCGGGGAGCTGTTTTTT | - | - | TRBJ2-2 | TRBV6-6
CASSTGTGGILYF | TGTGCCAGCAGTACCGGGACAGGGGGAATTCTGTACTTC | TRBD1 | - | TRBJ2-7 | TRBV28
CASSYSGQNQPQHF | TGTGCCAGCAGTTACTCGGGCCAGAATCAGCCCCAGCATTTT | - | - | TRBJ1-5 | TRBV6-6
CASSVTPKDSEAFF | TGTGCCAGCAGCGTAACACCGAAGGACAGTGAAGCTTTCTTT | - | - | TRBJ1-1 | TRBV9
CASSPRVRGYNEQFF | TGTGCCAGCAGCCCCCGCGTCAGGGGTTACAATGAGCAGTTCTTC | - | - | TRBJ2-1 | TRBV9
CAISEVRGRNSPLHF | TGTGCCATCAGTGAGGTGAGGGGGCGTAATTCACCCCTCCACTTT | TRBD1 | few | TRBJ1-6 | TRBV10-3
CASSLGSRVETQYF | TGTGCCAGCAGCTTGGGTTCCCGGGTCGAGACCCAGTACTTC | - | few | TRBJ2-5 | TRBV5-8
CSVGGTSTDTQYF | TGCAGCGTTGGGGGGACATCCACAGATACGCAGTATTTT | - | - | TRBJ2-3 | TRBV29-1
CASNIFPPGLAANTGELFF | TGTGCCAGCAATATTTTCCCTCCGGGACTGGCGGCGAACACCGGGGAGCTGTTTTTT | - | - | TRBJ2-2 | TRBV27
CASRRQGEAFF | TGTGCCAGCAGGAGACAGGGTGAAGCTTTCTTT | TRBD1 | - | TRBJ1-1 | TRBV5-6
CASSPLSRIGELFF | TGTGCCAGCAGCCCCCTGTCGAGGATCGGGGAGCTGTTTTTT | - | - | TRBJ2-2 | TRBV7-2
CASSLALTANQPQHF | TGTGCCAGCAGCTTGGCCTTGACAGCGAATCAGCCCCAGCATTTT | - | - | TRBJ1-5 | TRBV5-6
CASSQDRDGGEKLFF | TGTGCCAGCAGCCAAGACAGGGATGGAGGTGAAAAACTGTTTTTT | - | - | TRBJ1-4 | TRBV4-2
CASVGTGMNTEAFF | TGTGCCAGCGTCGGGACAGGGATGAACACTGAAGCTTTCTTT | TRBD1 | - | TRBJ1-1 | TRBV28
CASRRQGALGGYTF | TGTGCCAGCCGCCGACAGGGGGCTCTGGGGGGCTACACCTTC | TRBD1 | - | TRBJ1-2 | TRBV7-9
CSASGAHSSYNEQFF | TGCAGTGCTAGTGGTGCACATAGCTCCTACAATGAGCAGTTCTTC | - | - | TRBJ2-1 | TRBV20-1
CASSLVGGTNEKLFF | TGCGCCAGCAGCTTGGTGGGCGGAACTAATGAAAAACTGTTTTTT | - | - | TRBJ1-4 | TRBV5-1
CASSSGTHSLGTEAFF | TGTGCCAGCTCATCCGGGACCCACAGCTTGGGCACTGAAGCTTTCTTT | - | - | TRBJ1-1 | TRBV18
CSASTTSGPREQYF | TGCAGTGCTAGTACGACTAGCGGGCCTCGGGAGCAGTATTTT | TRBD2 | - | TRBJ2-3 | TRBV20-1
CASGGGRAGNYGYTF | TGCGCCAGCGGTGGGGGGCGCGCGGGTAACTATGGCTACACCTTC | - | - | TRBJ1-2 | TRBV5-1
CASITDGFLGGYTF | TGTGCCAGTATCACGGACGGATTTCTGGGTGGCTACACCTTC | - | - | TRBJ1-2 | TRBV19
CASSLDLMAGRLETQYF | TGTGCCAGCAGCTTGGATCTGATGGCCGGCCGCCTGGAGACCCAGTACTTC | - | - | TRBJ2-5 | TRBV5-4
CASSPDFYGYTF | TGTGCCAGCAGTCCCGATTTCTATGGCTACACCTTC | - | - | TRBJ1-2 | TRBV28
CASGSGTGSVPQPQHF | TGTGCCAGCGGGTCCGGGACAGGATCTGTTCCCCAGCCCCAGCATTTT | TRBD1 | - | TRBJ1-5 | TRBV27